This entry features one T cell receptor beta chain sequence. Its specificity is unknown. This entry comes from a study of cytomegalovirus exposure and HLA in healthy donors. Study findings and constraints: In a later analysis, TCR beta V- and J-gene trimming showed a link to a missense DCLRE1C variant. The availability of immune exposure information extended only to CMV serostatus.

PCR was performed using 60 Vbeta and 13 Jbeta primers. Data came from immunoSEQ multiplex PCR; TCRdb stores just in-frame clones and leaves some out. The table lists around 60,000 clones, more than 70% of them singletons. Germline CDR1 is WNHNN and CDR2 is SYGVQD (reference sequence). The CDR3 sequence is 19 residues long. V gave up 3 bases and J gave up 2 bases, with 22 bases separating them. The source is a man in his forties or fifties in good health and CMV-seropositive. The chain has TRBV10-1 and TRBJ2-2; maybe TRBD2 (7 bases). The source material was PBMCs. The CDR3 nucleotides read TGCGCCAGCAGTGACGGGGGGTTAAACAGGGAAACAAACACCGGGGAGCTGTTTTTT. This codes for CASSDGGLNRETNTGELFF.